These T cell receptor beta chains were read from a single sample in a study of response to subunit inactivated influenza vaccine. Using its own MiXCR run on the RT-PCR reads, TCRdb lists one record per CDR3 protein. Of more than 700,000 distinct CDR3 sequences listed, roughly 20% are singletons. The sample in question was PBMCs from blood, obtained around 5 days after vaccination. Receptors originate from a man in his forties or fifties who received an inactivated influenza vaccine. CDR3s include the opening cysteine and the closing phenylalanine or tryptophan. D genes are given only for firm matches. A row's size may be missing; if present it is once, few, many or a size class.

d_gene | j_gene | abundance | v_gene | CDR3aa | CDR3nt
. | TRBJ2-7 | few | TRBV20-1 | CSTSGGRNYEQYF | TGCAGTACGAGCGGCGGCAGAAACTACGAGCAGTACTTC
. | TRBJ1-3 | many | TRBV12-3/TRBV12-4 | CASSMRTAGYTIYF | TGTGCCAGCAGTATGAGGACCGCTGGGTACACCATATATTTT
. | TRBJ2-7 | . | TRBV20-1 | CSARVGQTYEQYF | TGCAGTGCTAGGGTGGGGCAAACCTACGAGCAGTACTTC
. | TRBJ1-2 | few | TRBV7-3 | CASSPTGTENGYTF | TGTGCCAGCAGCCCCACCGGGACGGAGAATGGCTACACCTTC
TRBD2 | TRBJ2-3 | . | TRBV12-3/TRBV12-4 | CASSFKTSGRARRFWGTDTQYF | TGTGCCAGCAGTTTTAAGACTAGCGGGAGGGCCCGACGGTTTTGGGGCACAGATACGCAGTATTTT
. | TRBJ2-3 | many | TRBV7-2 | CASSLWTLHTDTQYF | TGTGCCAGCAGCTTATGGACGCTGCACACAGATACGCAGTATTTT
. | TRBJ1-1 | few | TRBV5-1 | CASSLDTGPTEAFF | TGCGCCAGCAGCTTGGATACAGGGCCCACTGAAGCTTTCTTT
. | TRBJ2-3 | . | TRBV9 | CASSDPRDTQYF | TGTGCCAGCAGCGACCCTCGTGATACGCAGTATTTT
TRBD1 | TRBJ2-2 | . | TRBV24-1 | CATREQGFVGELFF | TGTGCCACCAGGGAACAGGGGTTCGTCGGGGAGCTGTTTTTT
TRBD1 | TRBJ2-1 | . | TRBV5-1 | CASSLGTGAGNEQFF | TGCGCCAGCAGCTTAGGGACAGGGGCGGGCAATGAGCAGTTCTTC
TRBD1 | TRBJ2-7 | once | TRBV7-6 | CASSLAGGQGSYEQYF | TGTGCCAGCAGCTTAGCCGGTGGACAGGGATCCTACGAGCAGTACTTC
. | TRBJ2-7 | . | TRBV20-1 | CSADGLGLTEEQYF | TGCAGTGCTGACGGGCTCGGACTAACGGAAGAGCAGTACTTC
. | TRBJ2-5 | once | TRBV29-1 | CSVDRTALGETQYF | TGCAGCGTCGACAGGACAGCGCTAGGAGAGACCCAGTACTTC
. | TRBJ1-1 | few | TRBV5-1 | CASSFAPGGTEAFF | TGCGCCAGCAGCTTCGCCCCGGGGGGCACTGAAGCTTTCTTT
TRBD1 | TRBJ1-5 | . | TRBV7-2 | CASSLVDRANQPQHF | TGTGCCAGCAGCTTAGTAGACAGGGCAAATCAGCCCCAGCATTTT
. | TRBJ2-1 | . | TRBV7-9 | CASSHRTPEQFF | TGTGCCAGCAGCCATCGGACACCCGAGCAGTTCTTC
. | TRBJ1-2 | many | TRBV4-1 | CASSQDRAGDGYTF | TGCGCCAGCAGCCAAGATCGGGCAGGGGATGGCTACACCTTC
. | TRBJ2-5 | . | TRBV12-3/TRBV12-4 | CASCNSVGGETQYF | TGTGCCAGCTGCAACAGCGTGGGGGGAGAGACCCAGTACTTC
TRBD2 | TRBJ2-5 | few | TRBV20-1 | CSARGLAGTQETQYF | TGCAGTGCTAGAGGACTAGCGGGGACTCAAGAGACCCAGTACTTC
. | TRBJ2-1 | . | TRBV2 | CASSPSEEQFF | TGTGCCAGCAGTCCGTCCGAGGAGCAGTTCTTC
TRBD1 | TRBJ2-7 | . | TRBV5-6 | CASSLAGTGGSHEQYF | TGTGCCAGCAGCTTGGCCGGAACAGGGGGCTCTCACGAGCAGTACTTC
. | TRBJ2-3 | few | TRBV7-9 | CASSSWTPTDTQYF | TGTGCCAGCAGCTCTTGGACTCCCACAGATACGCAGTATTTT
. | TRBJ2-7 | many | TRBV29-1 | CSVEDWRQAGEQYF | TGCAGCGTTGAAGATTGGAGACAGGCAGGCGAGCAGTACTTC
. | TRBJ2-1 | . | TRBV7-2 | CASTQPTYNEEFF | TGTGCCAGCACCCAGCCAACCTACAATGAGGAGTTCTTC
. | TRBJ2-7 | few | TRBV20-1 | CSARPPGRKYEQYF | TGCAGTGCTAGACCCCCGGGACGGAAATACGAGCAGTACTTC
TRBD1 | TRBJ1-5 | few | TRBV7-8 | CASSLAGQGFSQPQHF | TGTGCCAGCAGCTTAGCTGGACAGGGTTTTAGTCAGCCCCAGCATTTT
TRBD1 | TRBJ2-3 | . | TRBV7-8 | CASSLAGQLTDTQYF | TGTGCCAGCAGCTTAGCGGGACAGCTGACAGATACGCAGTATTTT
TRBD2 | TRBJ2-3 | . | TRBV29-1 | CSVVHPRGRTDTQYF | TGCAGCGTCGTCCACCCTCGCGGGAGAACAGATACGCAGTATTTT
TRBD1 | TRBJ2-2 | . | TRBV12-3/TRBV12-4 | CASRHAGTGKAGELFF | TGTGCCAGCAGACACGCCGGGACAGGGAAGGCCGGGGAGCTGTTTTTT
. | TRBJ1-1 | many | TRBV12-3/TRBV12-4 | CASSFLGGRRAFF | TGTGCCAGCAGTTTTCTTGGGGGGCGGCGAGCTTTCTTT
. | TRBJ2-1 | . | TRBV10-1 | CASSTSGLGYNEQFF | TGCGCCAGCAGTACAAGCGGGCTCGGCTACAATGAGCAGTTCTTC